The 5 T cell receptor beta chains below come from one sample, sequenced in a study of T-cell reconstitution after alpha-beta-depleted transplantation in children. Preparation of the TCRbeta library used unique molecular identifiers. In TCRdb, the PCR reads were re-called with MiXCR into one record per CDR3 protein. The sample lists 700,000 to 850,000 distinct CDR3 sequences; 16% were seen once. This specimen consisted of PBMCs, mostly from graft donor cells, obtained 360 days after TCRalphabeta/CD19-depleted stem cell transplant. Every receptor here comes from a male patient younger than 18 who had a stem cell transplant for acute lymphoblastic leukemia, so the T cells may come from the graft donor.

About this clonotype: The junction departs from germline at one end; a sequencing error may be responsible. The CDR3 DNA sequence: TGTGCCACCAGTTTAGGACTAGCGGGAGTGCTTGAGCAGTTCTTC. The encoded protein is CATSLGLAGVLEQFF. The chain employs TRBV28 and TRBJ2-1; 13 bases map to TRBD2. The CDR3 length is 15 residues. From germline, CDR1 is MDHEN and CDR2 SYDVKM.

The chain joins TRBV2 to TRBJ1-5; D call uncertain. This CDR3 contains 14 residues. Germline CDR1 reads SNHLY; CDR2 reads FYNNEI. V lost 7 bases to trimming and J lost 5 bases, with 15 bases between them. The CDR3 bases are TGTGCCAGCACGGGAAAGGGTGAGGATCAGCCCCAGCATTTT. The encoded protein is CASTGKGEDQPQHF.

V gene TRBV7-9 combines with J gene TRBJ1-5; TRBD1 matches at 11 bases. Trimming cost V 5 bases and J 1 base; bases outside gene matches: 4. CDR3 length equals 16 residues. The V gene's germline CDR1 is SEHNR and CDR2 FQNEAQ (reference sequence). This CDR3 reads CASSRGTGGSNQPQHF. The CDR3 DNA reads TGTGCCAGCAGCAGAGGGACAGGGGGAAGCAATCAGCCCCAGCATTTT.

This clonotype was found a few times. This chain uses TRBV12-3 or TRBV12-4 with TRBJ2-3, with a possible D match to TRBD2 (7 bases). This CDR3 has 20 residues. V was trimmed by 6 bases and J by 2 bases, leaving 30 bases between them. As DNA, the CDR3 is TGTGCCAGCAGCCGTACATACCTGATCATTAGGGGGAGGGCCACAGATACGCAGTATTTT. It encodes CASSRTYLIIRGRATDTQYF.

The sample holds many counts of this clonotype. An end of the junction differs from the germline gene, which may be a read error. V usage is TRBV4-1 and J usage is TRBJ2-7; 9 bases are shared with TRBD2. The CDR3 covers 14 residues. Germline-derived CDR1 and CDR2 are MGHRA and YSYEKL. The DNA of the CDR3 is TGTGCCAGCAGCACAAGCGGGAGGCCCTACGAGCAGTACTTC. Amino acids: CASSTSGRPYEQYF.